Presented here are 24 T cell receptor beta chains from one specimen sequenced in a study of CD8+ T cells in alopecia areata. The sequencing template was cDNA reverse transcribed from extracted RNA. Only in-frame clones appear in the TCRdb table, and some are missing; sequencing was by immunoSEQ multiplex PCR. Here the sample spans 150,000 to 200,000 clones, about 54% being singletons. Specimen: CD4+ T cells sorted from blood. Receptors originate from a human donor in good health.

The chain has TRBV5-1 and TRBJ2-7; 14 bases are a match to TRBD2. The junction had 17 bases not matched to a gene; V was cut back by 4 bases and J by 5 bases. CDR3 length: 19 amino acids. Germline assignment: CDR1 SGHRS and CDR2 YFSETQ. CDR3 region: CASSLLRTGTSGSSDEQYF. DNA for the CDR3: TGCGCCAGCAGCCTCCTAAGAACCGGGACTAGCGGGAGCTCGGACGAGCAGTACTTC.

V is TRBV28 and J is TRBJ2-1; D is unclear. V shed 4 bases and J shed 7 bases, with 11 bases lying between them. CDR1 and CDR2 from the germline V gene are MDHEN and SYDVKM. The CDR3 has 13 amino acids. The DNA of the CDR3 is TGTGCCAGCAGTTCCCCTCCAAGAAATGAGCAGTTCTTC. Translated: CASSSPPRNEQFF.

DNA for the CDR3: TGTGCCAGCAGCCTGACAGGGAACTATGGCTACACCTTC. It translates to CASSLTGNYGYTF. The J gene is TRBJ1-2, the V gene TRBV2, with TRBD1 matching 7 bases. The germline V gene has CDR1 SNHLY and CDR2 FYNNEI. The ends lost 6 bases at V and 2 bases at J; junction bases unmatched: 3. This CDR3 spans 13 amino acids.

The J gene is TRBJ2-7, the V gene TRBV6-5; no firm D call. V lost 6 bases and J lost 2, with 14 bases in between. Germline CDR1 MNHEY, CDR2 SVGAGI. There are 14 residues in the CDR3. CDR3 sequence (DNA): TGTGCCAGCAGCAAAGCGAAGAGGCCCTACGAGCAGTACTTC. Translated, it gives CASSKAKRPYEQYF.

CDR3 nucleotides: TGTGCCAGCAGCGTAGAAAGCACCTCCGGGGAGCTGTTTTTT. It encodes CASSVESTSGELFF. The chain has TRBV9 and TRBJ2-2; D not resolved. Germline-derived CDR1 and CDR2 are SGDLS and YYNGEE. The CDR3 has 14 residues. Trimming shortened V by 0 bases and J by 6 bases, and 9 bases separated the two germline ends.

The V and J genes are TRBV6-5 and TRBJ2-3, with no clear D. Germline lookup yields CDR1 MNHEY and CDR2 SVGAGI. CDR3 length equals 14 residues. Trimming removed 6 bases at V and 2 bases at J, with 12 bases between. The CDR3 DNA follows: TGTGCCAGCAGGGGCAGGCACTCCACAGATACGCAGTATTTT. Residues: CASRGRHSTDTQYF.

The rearrangement joins TRBV5-6 to TRBJ2-4; 12 nucleotides match TRBD2. Trimming cost V 4 bases and J 1 base; bases outside gene matches: 12. Germline V CDR1 and CDR2: SGHDT, YYEEEE. CDR3 length equals 19 residues. CDR3 in DNA: TGTGCCAGCAGCCGCCGGACTAGCGGGAATTTGGTTGCCAAAAACATTCAGTACTTC. This sequence encodes CASSRRTSGNLVAKNIQYF.

The chain has TRBV4-2 and TRBJ2-1; D uncertain. Germline CDR1 and CDR2: LGHNA and YNFKEQ. The CDR3 is made up of 14 amino acids. Trimming cost V 0 bases and J 10 bases, with 13 bases left between them. CDR3 protein: CASSQDPAVGEQFF. CDR3 DNA: TGTGCCAGCAGCCAAGACCCTGCGGTGGGCGAGCAGTTCTTC.

This clone was recorded once. V usage is TRBV27 and J usage is TRBJ2-4, with a tentative D call TRBD1 (7 bases). CDR1 is MNHEY, CDR2 SMNVEV, per germline (reference sequence). Between the trimmed V and J ends, which lost 6 bases and 7 bases, there was a span of 16 bases. CDR3 length equals 14 residues. The CDR3 loop reads CASRFSGGKNIQYF. DNA for the CDR3: TGTGCCAGCAGATTTTCAGGGGGGAAGAACATTCAGTACTTC.

V usage is TRBV11-2 and J usage is TRBJ2-3; TRBD1 or TRBD2 may be the D gene (7 bases each). The CDR3 spans 16 residues. V shed 5 bases and J shed 10 bases, with 25 bases lying between them. The V gene's germline CDR1 is SGHAT and CDR2 FQNNGV. Here the CDR3 reads CASSREGQRGNRAQYF. CDR3 in DNA: TGTGCCAGCAGCAGGGAGGGACAGCGGGGAAACAGGGCGCAGTATTTT.

The chain carries TRBV29-1 and TRBJ2-7; 9 nucleotides agree with TRBD1. The CDR3 totals 13 residues. Germline-derived CDR1 and CDR2 are SQVTM and ANQGSEA. J was trimmed by 0 bases and V by 4 bases; bases with no gene match: 1. The CDR3 protein is CSVGDRASYEQYF. CDR3 DNA sequence: TGCAGCGTTGGGGACAGGGCCTCCTACGAGCAGTACTTC.

This clone was counted between two and nine times. This rearrangement joins TRBV28 to TRBJ2-2, with D possibly being TRBD2 (5 bases). Germline V gene data show CDR1 as MDHEN and CDR2 as SYDVKM. CDR3 length equals 14 residues. V lost 6 bases to trimming and J lost 1 base, with 9 bases between them. CDR3 nucleotide sequence: TGTGCCAGCAGAGGGAGAAAGAACACCGGGGAGCTGTTTTTT. Its translation is CASRGRKNTGELFF.

V gene TRBV6-1 combines with J gene TRBJ2-5; 11 nucleotides align to TRBD2. Germline values: CDR1 MNHNS, CDR2 SASEGT. The CDR3 is 15 residues long. V was clipped by 6 bases and J by 4 bases; unmatched bases: 7. The CDR3 sequence: CASSSTSGRGETQYF. CDR3 sequence (DNA): TGTGCCAGCAGCTCAACTAGCGGGAGAGGAGAGACCCAGTACTTC.

This chain uses TRBV28 with TRBJ1-5, with a weak D call TRBD1 (6 bases). From germline, CDR1 is MDHEN and CDR2 SYDVKM. V lost 10 bases to trimming and J lost 6 bases, with 16 bases between them. This CDR3 is built from 13 residues. The CDR3: CANSWGLGQPQHF. Here the CDR3 DNA reads TGTGCCAACTCCTGGGGGCTCGGTCAGCCCCAGCATTTT.

The chain employs TRBV29-1 and TRBJ1-2; unclear D gene. Per germline, CDR1 SQVTM and CDR2 ANQGSEA. Trimming took 1 base from V and 4 from J, leaving 13 bases between them. CDR3 length equals 14 residues. CDR3 in DNA: TGCAGCGTTGAAGCTTTCTCAAAGGGCTATGGCTACACCTTC. The encoded protein is CSVEAFSKGYGYTF.

The V gene is TRBV5-1, the J gene TRBJ1-4, with TRBD1 identical over 7 bases. The V segment lost 0 bases and the J segment 12 bases; nucleotides outside the gene matches: 5. There are 13 residues in the CDR3. CDR1 and CDR2 from the germline V gene are SGHRS and YFSETQ. The CDR3 here is CASSLDGTAQLFF. The CDR3 region has the DNA TGCGCCAGCAGCTTGGACGGGACAGCTCAACTGTTTTTT.

This chain joins TRBV5-1 and TRBJ2-7; D unclear. The CDR3 length is 14 residues. Germline lookup yields CDR1 SGHRS and CDR2 YFSETQ. V gave up 0 bases and J gave up 5 bases, with 12 bases separating them. The CDR3 protein is CASSLELNLDEQYF. CDR3 in DNA: TGCGCCAGCAGCTTGGAACTGAACCTGGACGAGCAGTACTTC.

V is TRBV10-3 and J is TRBJ2-3; no reliable D call. The CDR3 has 13 amino acids. V was shortened by 8 bases and J by 0 bases, with 9 bases between the two germline ends. The germline gives CDR1 ENHRY, CDR2 SYGVKD. The DNA of the CDR3 is TGTGCCATCGCGGCAGCTAGCACAGATACGCAGTATTTT. It translates to CAIAAASTDTQYF.

This clone was counted only a few times. The chain links TRBV5-1 to TRBJ2-2; unclear D gene. The V end was cut by 0 bases, the J end by 1 base, with 4 bases between. CDR3 size: 14 residues. Germline assignment: CDR1 SGHRS and CDR2 YFSETQ. The chain's CDR3 is CASSLAKNTGELFF. Here the CDR3 DNA reads TGCGCCAGCAGCTTGGCCAAGAACACCGGGGAGCTGTTTTTT.

Only a few counts were recorded for this clone. V gene TRBV29-1 combines with J gene TRBJ2-1; possibly TRBD2 for D (6 bases). Germline V CDR1 and CDR2: SQVTM, ANQGSEA. V was cut by 6 bases and J by 0 bases, with 9 bases left in between. The CDR3 has 13 residues. CDR3 amino acids: CSVGTSSYNEQFF. The CDR3 DNA is TGCAGCGTGGGGACTTCCTCCTACAATGAGCAGTTCTTC.

The chain carries TRBV9 and TRBJ2-7; D is uncertain. The CDR3 length is 14 residues. Germline V gives CDR1 SGDLS, CDR2 YYNGEE. V was pared by 3 bases and J by 2 bases, with 12 bases between. The CDR3 nucleotides are TGTGCCAGCAGCGGGCCCGGGCGACCCTACGAGCAGTACTTC. Translated: CASSGPGRPYEQYF.

In its sample, this clone was seen once. The genes are TRBV4-1 and TRBJ2-2; 11 bases fit TRBD2. With 2 bases clipped from V and 5 bases from J, the junction kept 4 bases outside the gene matches. Per the germline V gene, CDR1 is MGHRA and CDR2 is YSYEKL. This CDR3 is built from 16 residues. CDR3 residues: CASSQLAGGRTGELFF. The CDR3, as DNA: TGCGCCAGCAGCCAACTAGCGGGAGGCAGGACCGGGGAGCTGTTTTTT.

This chain connects TRBV6-5 to TRBJ2-3; the match to TRBD2 covers 14 bases. After removal of 2 bases from V and 8 bases from J, the junction contained 3 bases not matched to a gene. Germline CDR1 MNHEY, CDR2 SVGAGI. The CDR3 runs 15 residues. The CDR3 DNA follows: TGTGCCAGCAGTTACGGACTAGCGGGAGGTGGTACGCAGTATTTT. Encoded protein: CASSYGLAGGGTQYF.

The rearrangement uses TRBV18 and TRBJ2-5, with 9 bases matching TRBD1. CDR1 and CDR2 from the germline V gene are KGHSH and LQKENI. This CDR3 has 14 residues. Unmatched junction bases numbered 9, after V lost 6 bases and J lost 7 bases. The CDR3 DNA sequence: TGTGCCAGCTCCCCGACAGGGGGATCCGGGACCCAGTACTTC. Its translation is CASSPTGGSGTQYF.